These T cell receptor beta chains were read from a single sample in a study of blood T cell repertoires in COVID-19. Assay used: immunoSEQ multiplex PCR; TCRdb lists only in-frame clones, some missing. The repertoire holds about 99,000 clones, 80% to 90% seen once, with less than 4.5% in the top ten. The sample taken for sequencing was peripheral blood. All receptors come from a human donor in a cohort sampled during active COVID-19. CDR3s include the opening cysteine and the closing phenylalanine or tryptophan. A D gene is named only where the DNA matches it firmly. Rows may omit the clone size; those that give it use once, few, many or a size class.

J gene: TRBJ2-2; D gene: .; V gene: TRBV5-8; clone size: .; CDR3 length: 13; CDR3 protein: CASRWRGTGELFF; CDR3 DNA: TGTGCCAGCAGGTGGCGGGGAACCGGGGAGCTGTTTTTT
J gene: TRBJ2-3; D gene: TRBD2; V gene: TRBV5-8; clone size: .; CDR3 length: 16; CDR3 protein: CASSSASGASTDTQYF; CDR3 DNA: TGTGCCAGCAGCTCTGCTAGCGGGGCCAGCACAGATACGCAGTATTTT
J gene: TRBJ1-6; D gene: TRBD1; V gene: TRBV19; clone size: many; CDR3 length: 13; CDR3 protein: CASAQGPNSPLHF; CDR3 DNA: TGTGCCAGTGCACAGGGGCCTAATTCACCCCTCCACTTT
J gene: TRBJ2-3; D gene: .; V gene: TRBV11-2; clone size: .; CDR3 length: 11; CDR3 protein: CASSFADTQYF; CDR3 DNA: TGTGCCAGCAGCTTCGCAGATACGCAGTATTTT
J gene: TRBJ1-2; D gene: TRBD1; V gene: TRBV7-9; clone size: .; CDR3 length: 14; CDR3 protein: CASSYDRALYGYTF; CDR3 DNA: TGTGCCAGCAGCTATGACAGGGCCCTCTATGGCTACACCTTC
J gene: TRBJ1-2; D gene: TRBD1; V gene: TRBV6-5; clone size: few; CDR3 length: 16; CDR3 protein: CASSYSRTGGGYGYTF; CDR3 DNA: TGTGCCAGCAGTTATTCTCGCACAGGGGGCGGCTATGGCTACACCTTC
J gene: TRBJ2-3; D gene: TRBD2; V gene: TRBV5-1; clone size: .; CDR3 length: 18; CDR3 protein: CASSLGGGGDSSTDTQYF; CDR3 DNA: TGCGCCAGCAGCTTGGGCGGCGGGGGGGATTCTAGCACAGATACGCAGTATTTT
J gene: TRBJ1-1; D gene: .; V gene: TRBV7-9; clone size: .; CDR3 length: 18; CDR3 protein: CASSPSPFPWGGNTEAFF; CDR3 DNA: TGTGCCAGCAGCCCTAGCCCCTTCCCGTGGGGGGGGAACACTGAAGCTTTCTTT
J gene: TRBJ1-2; D gene: TRBD1; V gene: TRBV7-2; clone size: .; CDR3 length: 13; CDR3 protein: CASSLTGAYGYTF; CDR3 DNA: TGTGCCAGCAGCCTTACAGGGGCCTATGGCTACACCTTC
J gene: TRBJ2-7; D gene: TRBD2; V gene: TRBV7-9; clone size: .; CDR3 length: 14; CDR3 protein: CASSFGGDSYEQYF; CDR3 DNA: TGTGCCAGCAGCTTCGGGGGGGACTCCTACGAGCAGTACTTC
J gene: TRBJ1-3; D gene: .; V gene: TRBV7-6; clone size: .; CDR3 length: 16; CDR3 protein: CASSLAQAISGNTIYF; CDR3 DNA: TGTGCCAGCAGCTTAGCGCAGGCAATTTCTGGAAACACCATATATTTT
J gene: TRBJ2-7; D gene: .; V gene: TRBV7-9; clone size: .; CDR3 length: 16; CDR3 protein: CASSLVTTGTRNEQYF; CDR3 DNA: TGTGCCAGCAGCTTAGTTACCACAGGGACGAGGAACGAGCAGTACTTC
J gene: TRBJ2-7; D gene: TRBD2; V gene: TRBV30; clone size: .; CDR3 length: 14; CDR3 protein: CAWGLAGGSYEQYF; CDR3 DNA: TGTGCCTGGGGACTAGCGGGAGGCTCCTACGAGCAGTACTTC
J gene: TRBJ2-7; D gene: TRBD1; V gene: TRBV18; clone size: .; CDR3 length: 14; CDR3 protein: CASSQDRLAYEQYF; CDR3 DNA: TGTGCCAGCTCACAGGACAGGTTGGCCTACGAGCAGTACTTC
J gene: TRBJ2-6; D gene: .; V gene: TRBV9; clone size: .; CDR3 length: 15; CDR3 protein: CASSVGGSGANVLTF; CDR3 DNA: TGTGCCAGCAGCGTAGGAGGATCTGGGGCCAACGTCCTGACTTTC
J gene: TRBJ2-1; D gene: .; V gene: TRBV20-1; clone size: .; CDR3 length: 14; CDR3 protein: CSASPAVTYNEQFF; CDR3 DNA: TGCAGTGCCAGTCCAGCGGTTACCTACAATGAGCAGTTCTTC
J gene: TRBJ1-2; D gene: TRBD1; V gene: TRBV6-5; clone size: .; CDR3 length: 13; CDR3 protein: CASSYRQGGGYTF; CDR3 DNA: TGTGCCAGCAGTTACAGACAGGGAGGCGGCTACACCTTC
J gene: TRBJ2-1; D gene: .; V gene: TRBV7-2; clone size: .; CDR3 length: 16; CDR3 protein: CASSLSSTLIYNEQFF; CDR3 DNA: TGTGCCAGCAGCTTATCGTCTACCCTTATATACAATGAGCAGTTCTTC
J gene: TRBJ2-7; D gene: TRBD1; V gene: TRBV27; clone size: .; CDR3 length: 15; CDR3 protein: CASSSGDRGLDEQYF; CDR3 DNA: TGTGCCAGCAGTTCGGGGGACAGGGGGCTCGACGAGCAGTACTTC
J gene: TRBJ2-2; D gene: .; V gene: TRBV5-1; clone size: .; CDR3 length: 15; CDR3 protein: CASSLSTGNAGELFF; CDR3 DNA: TGCGCCAGCAGCTTGAGCACAGGGAACGCCGGGGAGCTGTTTTTT
J gene: TRBJ1-2; D gene: .; V gene: TRBV24-1; clone size: .; CDR3 length: 12; CDR3 protein: CATSDQYYGYTF; CDR3 DNA: TGTGCCACCAGTGATCAGTACTATGGCTACACCTTC
J gene: TRBJ2-1; D gene: .; V gene: TRBV5-1; clone size: once; CDR3 length: 12; CDR3 protein: CASGGGGNEQFF; CDR3 DNA: TGCGCCAGCGGGGGGGGCGGCAATGAGCAGTTCTTC
J gene: TRBJ1-6; D gene: .; V gene: TRBV12-3/TRBV12-4; clone size: .; CDR3 length: 13; CDR3 protein: CATARGSSSPLHF; CDR3 DNA: TGTGCCACCGCGCGGGGTAGTTCATCACCCCTCCACTTT
J gene: TRBJ1-2; D gene: TRBD1; V gene: TRBV16; clone size: .; CDR3 length: 13; CDR3 protein: CASSPTGRGGYTF; CDR3 DNA: TGTGCCAGCAGCCCGACAGGGCGGGGTGGCTACACCTTC
J gene: TRBJ2-1; D gene: .; V gene: TRBV5-4; clone size: .; CDR3 length: 14; CDR3 protein: CASSSWGGYNEQFF; CDR3 DNA: TGTGCCAGCAGCTCCTGGGGCGGATACAATGAGCAGTTCTTC
J gene: TRBJ2-1; D gene: TRBD2; V gene: TRBV19; clone size: .; CDR3 length: 15; CDR3 protein: CASRGLAQYYNEQFF; CDR3 DNA: TGTGCCAGTAGAGGACTAGCGCAATACTACAATGAGCAGTTCTTC
J gene: TRBJ2-3; D gene: .; V gene: TRBV5-4; clone size: few; CDR3 length: 13; CDR3 protein: CASSFPQKNTQYF; CDR3 DNA: TGTGCCAGCAGCTTTCCCCAAAAAAATACGCAGTATTTT
J gene: TRBJ1-1; D gene: .; V gene: TRBV18; clone size: .; CDR3 length: 13; CDR3 protein: CASSPPIRTEAFF; CDR3 DNA: TGTGCCAGCTCACCACCGATCAGAACTGAAGCTTTCTTT
J gene: TRBJ2-7; D gene: TRBD1; V gene: TRBV27; clone size: .; CDR3 length: 16; CDR3 protein: CASSIGQDRLSYEQYF; CDR3 DNA: TGTGCCAGCAGTATAGGACAGGACCGGCTCTCCTACGAGCAGTACTTC
J gene: TRBJ1-2; D gene: TRBD1; V gene: TRBV6-4; clone size: .; CDR3 length: 15; CDR3 protein: CASQSGGRINYGYTF; CDR3 DNA: TGTGCCAGCCAGTCAGGGGGCCGAATTAACTATGGCTACACCTTC
J gene: TRBJ2-1; D gene: TRBD1; V gene: TRBV5-1; clone size: .; CDR3 length: 14; CDR3 protein: CASSLTGGHNEQFF; CDR3 DNA: TGCGCCAGCAGCTTGACAGGGGGGCACAATGAGCAGTTCTTC
J gene: TRBJ1-2; D gene: TRBD1; V gene: TRBV29-1; clone size: .; CDR3 length: 15; CDR3 protein: CSVERGGQGHYGYTF; CDR3 DNA: TGCAGCGTTGAGAGGGGAGGACAGGGGCACTATGGCTACACCTTC
J gene: TRBJ2-1; D gene: TRBD1; V gene: TRBV14; clone size: .; CDR3 length: 15; CDR3 protein: CASSQIGTGYNEQFF; CDR3 DNA: TGTGCCAGCAGCCAAATCGGGACAGGCTACAATGAGCAGTTCTTC
J gene: TRBJ1-2; D gene: .; V gene: TRBV19; clone size: .; CDR3 length: 14; CDR3 protein: CASSIGARSYGYTF; CDR3 DNA: TGTGCCAGTAGTATTGGGGCCAGGTCCTATGGCTACACCTTC
J gene: TRBJ2-6; D gene: TRBD1; V gene: TRBV5-6; clone size: .; CDR3 length: 15; CDR3 protein: CASQGGLTGANVLTF; CDR3 DNA: TGTGCCAGCCAAGGGGGCCTGACTGGGGCCAACGTCCTGACTTTC
J gene: TRBJ1-6; D gene: TRBD1; V gene: TRBV2; clone size: .; CDR3 length: 15; CDR3 protein: CASSELTGGSSPLHF; CDR3 DNA: TGTGCCAGCAGTGAATTGACAGGGGGAAGTTCACCCCTCCACTTT
J gene: TRBJ2-6; D gene: .; V gene: TRBV18; clone size: .; CDR3 length: 16; CDR3 protein: CASSPRTESGANVLTF; CDR3 DNA: TGTGCCAGCTCACCCAGGACAGAATCCGGGGCCAACGTCCTGACTTTC
J gene: TRBJ2-5; D gene: TRBD2; V gene: TRBV6-6; clone size: .; CDR3 length: 18; CDR3 protein: CASSLAGTSGGTRETQYF; CDR3 DNA: TGTGCCAGCAGTCTAGCCGGGACTAGCGGGGGGACTCGCGAGACCCAGTACTTC
J gene: TRBJ2-3; D gene: TRBD2; V gene: TRBV7-2; clone size: .; CDR3 length: 21; CDR3 protein: CASSLAPGTSGRQTSTDTQYF; CDR3 DNA: TGTGCCAGCAGCTTAGCCCCCGGGACTAGCGGGAGGCAGACTAGCACAGATACGCAGTATTTT
J gene: TRBJ2-2; D gene: .; V gene: TRBV2; clone size: .; CDR3 length: 17; CDR3 protein: CASSEDGRSLSGGELFF; CDR3 DNA: TGTGCCAGCAGTGAAGACGGTAGATCCCTAAGCGGCGGGGAGCTGTTTTTT
J gene: TRBJ2-3; D gene: TRBD2; V gene: TRBV9; clone size: .; CDR3 length: 17; CDR3 protein: CASSRNAGLPSTDTQYF; CDR3 DNA: TGTGCCAGCAGCCGGAACGCGGGACTACCGAGCACAGATACGCAGTATTTT
J gene: TRBJ2-1; D gene: .; V gene: TRBV11-3; clone size: .; CDR3 length: 15; CDR3 protein: CASSLVGTNHGEQFF; CDR3 DNA: TGTGCCAGCAGCTTAGTAGGGACAAACCACGGTGAGCAGTTCTTC
J gene: TRBJ2-1; D gene: TRBD2; V gene: TRBV27; clone size: .; CDR3 length: 18; CDR3 protein: CASSLGLAGVRSYNEQFF; CDR3 DNA: TGTGCCAGCAGTTTGGGACTAGCGGGAGTTAGGTCCTACAATGAGCAGTTCTTC
J gene: TRBJ2-1; D gene: TRBD1; V gene: TRBV5-1; clone size: .; CDR3 length: 15; CDR3 protein: CASSGRDSGNNEQFF; CDR3 DNA: TGCGCCAGCAGCGGCCGGGACAGCGGCAACAATGAGCAGTTCTTC
J gene: TRBJ1-5; D gene: TRBD1; V gene: TRBV4-2; clone size: .; CDR3 length: 17; CDR3 protein: CASSRTLRQGGYQPQHF; CDR3 DNA: TGTGCCAGCAGCCGTACCTTGCGACAGGGAGGCTATCAGCCCCAGCATTTT
J gene: TRBJ2-6; D gene: TRBD2; V gene: TRBV6-5; clone size: .; CDR3 length: 15; CDR3 protein: CASSYSSGEANVLTF; CDR3 DNA: TGTGCCAGCAGTTACTCGAGCGGGGAGGCCAACGTCCTGACTTTC
J gene: TRBJ2-1; D gene: TRBD2; V gene: TRBV6-6; clone size: .; CDR3 length: 17; CDR3 protein: CASSRSDSGKRANEQFF; CDR3 DNA: TGTGCCAGCAGTCGCAGCGATAGCGGGAAGAGGGCCAATGAGCAGTTCTTC
J gene: TRBJ1-4; D gene: .; V gene: TRBV7-3; clone size: .; CDR3 length: 15; CDR3 protein: CASSLNRGTNEKLFF; CDR3 DNA: TGTGCCAGCAGCTTAAACCGAGGAACTAATGAAAAACTGTTTTTT
J gene: TRBJ1-4; D gene: .; V gene: TRBV25-1; clone size: .; CDR3 length: 14; CDR3 protein: CASSEFRGGEKLFF; CDR3 DNA: TGTGCCAGCAGTGAATTTAGGGGCGGAGAAAAACTGTTTTTT
J gene: TRBJ2-5; D gene: .; V gene: TRBV9; clone size: .; CDR3 length: 16; CDR3 protein: CASSARPDGLSETQYF; CDR3 DNA: TGTGCCAGCAGCGCTCGACCTGACGGGTTGTCGGAGACCCAGTACTTC
J gene: TRBJ1-3; D gene: TRBD1; V gene: TRBV5-1; clone size: .; CDR3 length: 14; CDR3 protein: CASSYDRARNTIYF; CDR3 DNA: TGCGCCAGCAGTTACGACAGGGCCAGAAACACCATATATTTT
J gene: TRBJ1-1; D gene: TRBD1; V gene: TRBV3-1/TRBV3-2; clone size: few; CDR3 length: 14; CDR3 protein: CASRGQGYEGEAFF; CDR3 DNA: TGTGCCAGCAGGGGACAGGGCTACGAGGGTGAAGCTTTCTTT
J gene: TRBJ1-6; D gene: .; V gene: TRBV18; clone size: .; CDR3 length: 16; CDR3 protein: CASSPPASSYNSPLHF; CDR3 DNA: TGTGCCAGCTCACCCCCTGCTAGCTCCTATAATTCACCCCTCCACTTT
J gene: TRBJ2-4; D gene: .; V gene: TRBV7-9; clone size: .; CDR3 length: 15; CDR3 protein: CASSASQDTKNIQYF; CDR3 DNA: TGTGCCAGCAGCGCGTCACAGGATACCAAAAACATTCAGTACTTC
J gene: TRBJ2-7; D gene: .; V gene: TRBV30; clone size: .; CDR3 length: 12; CDR3 protein: CAWSGSTGEQYF; CDR3 DNA: TGTGCCTGGAGCGGATCCACGGGGGAGCAGTACTTC